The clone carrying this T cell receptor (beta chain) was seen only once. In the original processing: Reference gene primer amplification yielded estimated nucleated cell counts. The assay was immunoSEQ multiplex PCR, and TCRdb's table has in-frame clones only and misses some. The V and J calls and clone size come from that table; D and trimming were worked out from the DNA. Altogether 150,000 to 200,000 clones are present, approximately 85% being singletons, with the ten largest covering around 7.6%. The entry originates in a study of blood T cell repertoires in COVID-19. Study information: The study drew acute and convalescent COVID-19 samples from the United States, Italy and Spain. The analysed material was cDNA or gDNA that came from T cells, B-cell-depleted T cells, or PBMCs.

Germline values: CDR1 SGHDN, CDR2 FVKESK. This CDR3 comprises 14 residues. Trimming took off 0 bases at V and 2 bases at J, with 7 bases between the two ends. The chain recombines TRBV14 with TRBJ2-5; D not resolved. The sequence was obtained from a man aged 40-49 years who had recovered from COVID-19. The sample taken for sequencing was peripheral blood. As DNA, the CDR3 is TGTGCCAGCAGCCAAGAATCCGAGCAAGAGACCCAGTACTTC. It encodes CASSQESEQETQYF.